This TCR beta chain was captured in a study of cytomegalovirus exposure and HLA in healthy donors (TCRdb year 2017). With regard to the full study: According to an earlier analysis of 550 to 750 of the donors, about 179 million T cells yielded approximately 120 million unique TCR beta sequences and around 280 Gb of sequence data. The study used immunosequencing to profile the T cell repertoires of some 600 subjects and linked those repertoires to cytomegalovirus serostatus. A later genetic analysis took genome-wide SNP genotypes for about three fifths of the 666 donors and used that subset as a discovery cohort. Donor age, sex, ethnicity and CMV serostatus were collected together with the repertoire data. HLA typing covered class I and class II loci at four-digit resolution. In the later analysis, no new phenotypic data were used to find candidate immune exposures; instead, reliance was placed on TCR beta sequences and their occurrence across donors. About 330 gigabases of sequencing data and roughly 80 million unique TCR sequences made up an early release that covered fewer than 650 HLA-typed donors. To predict cytomegalovirus infection status, the study combined high-throughput TCR immunosequencing, statistical association of individual TCRs with disease status, and machine learning. The number of donors typed differed by locus, with 629-630 for A, B, C, DRB1 and DQB1, roughly 520 for DQA1, approximately 580 for DPA1, and some 440 for DPB1. Besides the first cohort of around 700 subjects, a separate validation cohort made up of over 100 different subjects was used. Among around 400 genotyped donors of the cohort, an average of approximately 240,000 unique TCR beta nucleotide sequences was sequenced per donor, of which about 19% were non-productive. The study was designed to test whether signatures of past pathogen exposure could be identified by cataloging public T cell receptors. To study patterns of TCR occurrence, a later analysis re-analyzed previously published TCR beta repertoires from under 750 donors and added high-resolution HLA genotyping. An earlier analysis of 587 of the donors used high-throughput TCR beta sequencing to judge whether each TCR beta V gene segment behaved as functional or pseudogenic. Among the roughly 400 genotyped donors, approximately 77% belonged to the genetic ancestry cluster associated with self-reported Caucasian donors. Every discovery cohort repertoire had been produced on one sequencing platform. Because of strong linkage in the cohort, a few DR-DQ haplotypes were treated as single units for association and clustering.

General study outcomes and caveats: In a later analysis, most CMV-associated TCR beta chains were found to appear HLA-restricted, with HLA associations seemingly driven largely by CMV exposure. While some public TCRs were present in many individuals, most TCR sequences turned up only very rarely across donors. A later analysis associated 16,951 TCR beta sequences with specific HLA alleles at a false discovery rate of 0.05. The authors suggested that the approach could potentially be generalized to other disease states and immunological phenotypes. This cohort had only TCR beta chains sequenced, and the lack of alpha or paired-chain data limited which features could be detected. CMV serostatus was the only immune exposure information available for the cohort. Sequencing depth was assumed to be roughly uniform across donors in the presence/absence analyses, though that assumption may not hold. Because HLA typing was unavailable for some donors at each locus, only the typed subset was used in association tests. In a later analysis, several top co-occurrence clusters were reported to appear linked to parvovirus B19, influenza, CMV and Epstein-Barr virus. An association between a missense DCLRE1C variant and V-gene and J-gene trimming of TCR beta chains was found in a later genetic analysis and replicated in an independent cohort. In a later analysis, HLA-associated TCR beta chains were found to be more clonally expanded and to have lower generation probabilities than equally common non-associated chains. Three of the identified cytomegalovirus-associated TCR beta chains were confirmed in vitro to be specific for cytomegalovirus antigens. A further reported finding was that TCR beta sequences accurately predicted the HLA-A and HLA-B alleles for most subjects in the first cohort. The earlier analysis of around 600 of the donors excluded roughly 16 rarely observed V segments, including chromosome 9 orphons, because counts were too low. Correlated functional status among segregating V segments might be attributable to linkage disequilibrium, but an unknown experimental factor could not be ruled out. In an earlier analysis of approximately 600 of the donors, most TCR beta V segments were observed in productive rearrangements about 87% or about 30% of the time, broadly matching IMGT annotations. In a later analysis, TCR association rates were found to vary across HLA loci, with the most associated TCRs seen for DRB1 alleles and the fewest for HLA-C alleles. The study gave a list of roughly 150 TCR beta chains associated with cytomegalovirus. The 87-base-pair reads could not distinguish some IMGT-functional V segments, including TRBV6-2 and TRBV6-3, so those segments were excluded. A cluster of highly shared sequence variants was judged likely to be a technical artifact of the sequencing pipeline. When HLA alleles, especially DR and DQ, strongly co-occurred, TCR associations were difficult to assign to individual alleles. According to a later genetic analysis, donors in an Asian-associated ancestry cluster had fewer N-insertions in productive TCRs than the roughly 700-donor mean. Cytomegalovirus status was reported to be diagnosed by the classifier with high specificity and sensitivity in both the original and validation cohorts.

Libraries came from the immunoSEQ multiplex PCR assay. The multiplex PCR relied on a mix of 60 forward primers for TCR Vbeta segments and 13 reverse primers for TCR Jbeta segments. A multiplex PCR assay on genomic DNA amplified the CDR3 region of rearranged TCR beta genes. Amplified TCR beta libraries were sequenced as 87-base-pair reads on the Illumina HiSeq System. As for the original processing: A later analysis tallied roughly 76 million unique TCR beta chains across the 610 or so repertoires, and about 10 million of those chains were shared by two or more donors. Raw reads were error-corrected and collapsed into unique sequences with a nearest-neighbor algorithm that merged closely related sequences to remove PCR and sequencing errors. V, D and J gene segments were assigned by aligning CDR3 sequences to IMGT reference sequences. For a sequence to be retained, a match of at least six nucleotides was required to both a V gene segment and a J gene segment. Rearrangements were classified as productive when the CDR3 lacked stop codons and remained in frame with V and J, and all other rearrangements were classified as non-productive. CDR3 was defined by IMGT convention, running from the second conserved V-encoded cysteine to the conserved J-encoded phenylalanine. The earlier analysis of 587 of the donors excluded sequences that lacked an unambiguous match to a single V gene segment. In an earlier analysis of 450 to 750 of the donors, a V segment was called functional when productive rearrangements were above 56.7%, and segregating when the standard deviation between donors exceeded 5%. A statistical classification framework was developed to diagnose cytomegalovirus status using the catalog of TCR beta chain sequences. In a later analysis, TCR nucleotide sequences were compared against IMGT/GENE-DB human TR gene sequences so that V and J genes could be assigned. In a later analysis, CDR3 sequences and most-parsimonious VDJ recombination scenarios were assigned using the TCRdist pipeline. A later analysis defined each TCR beta chain by its CDR3 amino acid sequence plus V-gene family, and excluded reads lacking a unique V-gene family. To address suspected cross-contamination and a sequencing artifact, a later analysis removed a few hundred highly shared, low-generation-probability nucleotide sequences. For each public chain, a later analysis derived a clonal expansion index from normalized ranks of inferred template counts within each repertoire. In a later analysis, generation probabilities were computed using a VDJ recombination model fitted to out-of-frame rearrangements, and the results were checked against IGoR. In a later analysis, hypergeometric tests were used to score TCR-TCR, TCR-HLA and TCR-CMV co-occurrence, with a repertoire-size bias correction applied to TCR pairs. To estimate false discovery rates, a later analysis permuted the HLA or CMV assignments 20 times. In a later analysis, co-occurring TCRs were grouped using DBSCAN, and TCRdist sequence similarity was added for clustering within HLA-allele-positive subsets. Repertoires with fewer than 30,000 or more than 120,000 public chains were left out of co-occurrence clustering, as were about 5 repertoires with anomalous nucleotide sharing. TCRdb holds this immuneACCESS table with in-frame rearrangements only. Some clones are missing; in checked studies, unresolved V genes explain under half, and the rest has no known cause. V and J calls and clone size are copied from that table; D and trimming were computed from the DNA. Counted in this sample were some 150,000 clones; roughly 82% of them appeared once. Clones ranked in the top ten supply around 6.2% of the sample.

Trimming costs V 2 bases and J 4 bases, and their ends lie 14 bases apart. The germline V gene encodes CDR1 GTSNPN and CDR2 SVGIG (reference sequence). The CDR3, from cysteine to phenylalanine, totals 14 residues. Of all the DNA, just the CDR3 is kept, 42 bases in frame from base 1. Concerning this clone: Its cognate antigen has yet to be identified. Base quality data are lacking; no much larger clone is found one base away.

In total, roughly 710 healthy bone marrow donors made up the cohort. Cohort members were all nominally healthy when sampled, although unrecorded immune exposures were likely present. The donor tested CMV seropositive and was one of the 289 seropositive cohort members. Each donor provided a peripheral blood sample, and peripheral blood mononuclear cells were used for TCR beta sequencing. Genomic DNA was extracted from the blood cell samples with the Qiagen DNeasy Blood Extraction Kit. The sequence links TRBV30 to TRBJ1-1, with the D gene not clear enough to name. The sample consisted of PBMCs. This TCR came from a man aged 25 to 45 in good health and CMV-seropositive. This receptor carries the CDR3 CAWSKTSGSTEAFF. The sequence in DNA is TGTGCCTGGAGTAAAACCTCCGGGAGCACTGAAGCTTTCTTT.